In this sample, the clone carrying this TCR beta chain turned up a few times. Primed by a sample-barcoded 5' primer and a J-beta primer mix, a second PCR proceeded for roughly 6 to 12 cycles. TCRdb re-analysed the 5' RACE reads in MiXCR, keeping a single row per CDR3 protein. The data contain about 800,000 distinct CDR3 sequences, just under 25% of them singletons. This sample was taken from a study of blood T cells in healthy people across ages. Germline V gene data show CDR1 as SEHNR and CDR2 as FQNEAQ (reference sequence). The CDR3 extends over 14 amino acids. V was cut by 2 bases and J by 6 bases, with 11 bases left in between. These data were also reused for a study on T cells of mothers and their children.

This rearrangement joins TRBV7-9 to TRBJ2-4; D is undetermined. This TCR was sampled from a boy younger than 18 in good health. The sample comprised blood. The CDR3 sequence: CASSLSIGVNIQYF. For the CDR3, the DNA is TGTGCCAGCAGCTTATCGATAGGTGTAAACATTCAGTACTTC.